This T cell receptor (beta chain) was recorded in a study of blood T cell repertoires in COVID-19. Generated by immunoSEQ multiplex PCR, the TCRdb table keeps only in-frame clones and is missing some. The sample has 250,000 to 400,000 clones, roughly 90% seen once. Losses at the gene ends were 3 bases for V and 0 bases for J; bases not matched to a gene: 8. The CDR3 loop spans 20 amino acids. Germline CDR1 and CDR2: LNHNV and YYDKDF (reference sequence). Source material: peripheral blood. This TCR derives from a woman aged 30 to 39 with COVID-19, enrolled during active disease. The chain combines TRBV15 with TRBJ2-6; 13 bases are a match to TRBD2. This CDR3 reads CATSRRRGLAGTSGANVLTF. The CDR3 nucleotides read TGTGCCACCAGCAGGAGAAGGGGACTAGCGGGAACCTCTGGGGCCAACGTCCTGACTTTC.